This TCR beta chain appears in the sequencing data of a study of blood T cell repertoires in COVID-19. Study-level background: From the United States, Italy and Spain came samples of acute and convalescent COVID-19.

V was pared by 1 base and J by 0 bases, with 10 bases between. Germline CDR1 reads GTSNPN; CDR2 reads SVGIG (reference sequence). This CDR3 comprises 16 residues. Authors' methods: Amplification of reference gene primers was used by the study to estimate nucleated cell counts. Sequencing was performed with immunoSEQ multiplex PCR; in TCRdb, only in-frame clones are kept and a portion is missing. Clone size and the V and J calls come from that table; the DNA yielded D and trimming. The sample holds around 190,000 clones, approximately 84% seen once. The chain is built from TRBV30 and TRBJ2-6; maybe TRBD2 (5 bases). The TCR sequence derives from a woman younger than 45 who had recovered from COVID-19. The sequenced sample was PBMCs or T cells enriched from blood (not recorded which). CDR3 in DNA: TGTGCCTGGAGTGGCGGGCCTCTCTCTGGGGCCAACGTCCTGACTTTC. This sequence encodes CAWSGGPLSGANVLTF.